This T cell receptor beta chain was profiled in a study of cytomegalovirus exposure and HLA in healthy donors. For the study at large: Clustering assigned 81% of the roughly 370 genotyped donors to the Caucasian-associated ancestry cluster.

This clone turned up a few times. One end of the junction does not line up with germline, which may come from a read error. The PCR employed 60 Vbeta primers together with 13 Jbeta primers. The assay was immunoSEQ multiplex PCR, and TCRdb's table has in-frame clones only and misses some. The table records more than 85,000 clones, over 60% of them present only once. CDR1 and CDR2 from the germline V gene are SGHDT and YYEEEE. CDR3 length: 19 amino acids. This TCR came from a female donor in good health and CMV-seropositive. This rearrangement joins TRBV5-6 to TRBJ2-6, with 8 nucleotides matching TRBD1. The sequenced sample consisted of PBMCs. CDR3 DNA: TGTGCCAGCAGCTTGCTAGCCGAGACAGGGGTTTTTGGGGCCAACGGCCTGACTTTC. The encoded protein is CASSLLAETGVFGANGLTF.